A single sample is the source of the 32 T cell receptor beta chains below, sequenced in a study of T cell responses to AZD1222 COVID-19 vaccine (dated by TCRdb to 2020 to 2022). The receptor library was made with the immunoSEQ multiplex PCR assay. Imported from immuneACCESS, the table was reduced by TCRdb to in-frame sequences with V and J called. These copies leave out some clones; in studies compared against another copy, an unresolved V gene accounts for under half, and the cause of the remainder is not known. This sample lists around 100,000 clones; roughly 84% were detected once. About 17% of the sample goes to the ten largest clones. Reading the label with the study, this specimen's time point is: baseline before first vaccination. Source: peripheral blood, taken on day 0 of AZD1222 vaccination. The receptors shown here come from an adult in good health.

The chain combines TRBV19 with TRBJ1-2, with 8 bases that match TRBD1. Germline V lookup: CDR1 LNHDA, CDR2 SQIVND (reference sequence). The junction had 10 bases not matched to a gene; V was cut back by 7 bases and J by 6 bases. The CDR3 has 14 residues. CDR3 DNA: TGTGCCAGTAAATACCCCCAGGGGGCTCATGGCTACACCTTC. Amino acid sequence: CASKYPQGAHGYTF.

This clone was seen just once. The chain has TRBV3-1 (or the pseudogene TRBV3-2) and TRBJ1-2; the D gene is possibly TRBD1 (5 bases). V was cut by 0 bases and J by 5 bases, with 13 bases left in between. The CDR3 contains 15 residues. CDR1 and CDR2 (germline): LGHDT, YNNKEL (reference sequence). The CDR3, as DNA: TGTGCCAGCAGCCAAGAAGGAAGGGGTTGGTATGGCTACACCTTC. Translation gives CASSQEGRGWYGYTF.

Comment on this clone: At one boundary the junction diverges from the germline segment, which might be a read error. CDR3 coding DNA: TGCGCCAGCACCTTGGTCTGTGGTCGGGGACACCCTAGCAATCAGCCCCAGCATTTT. It translates to CASTLVCGRGHPSNQPQHF. The chain couples TRBV5-1 to TRBJ1-5; TRBD1 might be the D (6 bases). Looked up from germline, CDR1 is SGHRS and CDR2 is YFSETQ. This CDR3 spans 19 amino acids.

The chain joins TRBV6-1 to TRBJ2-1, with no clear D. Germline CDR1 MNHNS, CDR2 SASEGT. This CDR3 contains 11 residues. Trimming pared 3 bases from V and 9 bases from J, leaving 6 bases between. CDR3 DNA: TGTGCCAGCAGTGATTTGGTTGAGCAGTTCTTC. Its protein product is CASSDLVEQFF.

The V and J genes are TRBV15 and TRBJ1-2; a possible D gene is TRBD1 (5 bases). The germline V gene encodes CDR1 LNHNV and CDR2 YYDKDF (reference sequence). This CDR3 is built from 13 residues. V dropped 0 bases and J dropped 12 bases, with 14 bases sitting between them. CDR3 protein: CATSREGLKGNTF. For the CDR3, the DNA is TGTGCCACCAGCAGAGAGGGGTTAAAGGGGAACACCTTC.

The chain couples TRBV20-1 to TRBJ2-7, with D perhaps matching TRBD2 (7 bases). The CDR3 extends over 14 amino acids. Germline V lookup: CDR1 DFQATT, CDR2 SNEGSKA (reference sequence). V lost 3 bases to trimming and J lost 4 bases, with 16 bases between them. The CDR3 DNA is TGCAGTGCTAGTGTGGGGGGCGGGAGTTACGAGCAGTACTTC. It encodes CSASVGGGSYEQYF.

This chain's CDR3 is CASSPPGLAGGGEQYF. CDR3 in DNA: TGTGCCAGCTCACCACCTGGACTAGCGGGAGGTGGGGAGCAGTACTTC. V gene TRBV18 combines with J gene TRBJ2-7, with TRBD2 identical over 14 bases. This CDR3 region has 16 residues. The germline CDR1 and CDR2 sequences are KGHSH and LQKENI. V was pared by 0 bases and J by 7 bases, with 5 bases of the junction left unmatched. The full variable domain, in which reference TRBV18 and TRBJ2-7 provide the parts outside the CDR3, is NAGVMQNPRHLVRRRGQEARLRCSPMKGHSHVYWYRQLPEEGLKFMVYLQKENIIDESGMPKERFSAEFPKEGPSILRIQQVVRGDSAAYFCASSPPGLAGGGEQYFGPGTRLTVT.

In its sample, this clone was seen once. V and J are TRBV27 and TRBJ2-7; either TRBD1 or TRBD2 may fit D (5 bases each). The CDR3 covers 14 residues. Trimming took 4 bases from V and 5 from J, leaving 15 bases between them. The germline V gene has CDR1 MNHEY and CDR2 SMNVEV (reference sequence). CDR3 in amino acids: CASSYGTDGDEQYF. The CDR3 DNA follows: TGTGCCAGCAGTTACGGGACCGATGGTGACGAGCAGTACTTC.

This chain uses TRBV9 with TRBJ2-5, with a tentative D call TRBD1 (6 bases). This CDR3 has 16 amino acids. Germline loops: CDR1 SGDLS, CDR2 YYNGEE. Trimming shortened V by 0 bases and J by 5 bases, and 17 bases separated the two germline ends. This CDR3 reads CASSVEPGSRGETQYF. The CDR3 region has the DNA TGTGCCAGCAGCGTAGAACCGGGATCAAGGGGGGAGACCCAGTACTTC.

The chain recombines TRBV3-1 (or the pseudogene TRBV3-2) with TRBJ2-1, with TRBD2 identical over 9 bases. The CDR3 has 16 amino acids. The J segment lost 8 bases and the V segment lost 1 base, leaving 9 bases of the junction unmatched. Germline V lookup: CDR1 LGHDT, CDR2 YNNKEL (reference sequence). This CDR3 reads CASSQAAGGNWDEQFF. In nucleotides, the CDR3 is TGTGCCAGCAGCCAAGCAGCGGGAGGTAATTGGGATGAGCAGTTCTTC.

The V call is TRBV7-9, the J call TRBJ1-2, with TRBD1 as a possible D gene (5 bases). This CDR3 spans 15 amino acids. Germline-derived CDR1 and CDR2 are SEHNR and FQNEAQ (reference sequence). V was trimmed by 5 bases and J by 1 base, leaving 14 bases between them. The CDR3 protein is CASSRTSQGNYGYTF. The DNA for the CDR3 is TGTGCCAGCAGCCGGACGTCCCAGGGTAACTATGGCTACACCTTC.

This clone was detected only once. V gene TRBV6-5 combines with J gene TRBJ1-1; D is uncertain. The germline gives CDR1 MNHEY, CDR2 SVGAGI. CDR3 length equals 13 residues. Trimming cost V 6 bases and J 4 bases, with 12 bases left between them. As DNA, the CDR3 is TGTGCCAGCAGAGCAGGTGTATCCACTGAAGCTTTCTTT. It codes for CASRAGVSTEAFF.

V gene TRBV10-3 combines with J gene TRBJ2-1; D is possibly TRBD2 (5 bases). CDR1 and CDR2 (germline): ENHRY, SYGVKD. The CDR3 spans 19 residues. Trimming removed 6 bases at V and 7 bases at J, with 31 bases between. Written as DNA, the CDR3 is TGTGCCATCAGGGGATCCGATTATTCGACCACCACCCGCGGGAATGAGCAGTTCTTC. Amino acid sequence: CAIRGSDYSTTTRGNEQFF.

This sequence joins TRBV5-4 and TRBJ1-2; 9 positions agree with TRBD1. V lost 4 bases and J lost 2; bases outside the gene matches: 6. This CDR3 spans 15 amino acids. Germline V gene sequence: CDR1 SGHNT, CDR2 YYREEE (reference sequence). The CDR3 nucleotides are TGTGCCAGCAGCCCGACAGGGGGAGAGAACTATGGCTACACCTTC. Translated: CASSPTGGENYGYTF.

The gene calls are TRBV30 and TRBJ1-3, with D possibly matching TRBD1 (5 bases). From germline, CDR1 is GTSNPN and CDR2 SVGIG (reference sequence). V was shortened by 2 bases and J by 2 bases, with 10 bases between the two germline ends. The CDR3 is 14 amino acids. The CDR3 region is CAWSKGNPGNTIYF. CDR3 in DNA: TGTGCCTGGAGTAAGGGGAACCCTGGAAACACCATATATTTT.

The CDR3 spells CASSVRDGGAYNEQFF. CDR3 DNA sequence: TGTGCCAGCAGTGTTAGGGACGGCGGGGCTTACAATGAGCAGTTCTTC. This sequence joins TRBV6-1 and TRBJ2-1, with TRBD2 as a possible D gene (6 bases). CDR1 is MNHNS, CDR2 SASEGT, per germline. The CDR3 consists of 16 residues. Trimming took off 4 bases at V and 4 bases at J, with 17 bases between the two ends.

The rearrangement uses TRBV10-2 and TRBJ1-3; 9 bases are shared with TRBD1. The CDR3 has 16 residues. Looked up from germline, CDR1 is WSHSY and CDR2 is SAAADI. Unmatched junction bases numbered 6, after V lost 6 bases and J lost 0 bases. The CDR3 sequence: CASRYRGRLSGNTIYF. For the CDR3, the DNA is TGCGCCAGCAGATACAGGGGGCGACTCTCTGGAAACACCATATATTTT.

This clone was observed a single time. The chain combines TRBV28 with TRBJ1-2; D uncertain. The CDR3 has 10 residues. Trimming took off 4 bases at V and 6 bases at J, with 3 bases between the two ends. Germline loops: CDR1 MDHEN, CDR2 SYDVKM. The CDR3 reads CASSYNGYTF. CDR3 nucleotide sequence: TGTGCCAGCAGTTATAATGGCTACACCTTC.

CDR3 amino acids: CASSRDQGLSGANVLTF. CDR3 bases: TGTGCCAGCAGCCGGGACCAAGGGCTCTCTGGGGCCAACGTCCTGACTTTC. This rearrangement joins TRBV7-9 to TRBJ2-6; D tentatively reads TRBD1 or TRBD2 (5 bases each). Germline V CDR1 and CDR2: SEHNR, FQNEAQ (reference sequence). This CDR3 comprises 17 residues. The V and J ends lost 5 bases and 0 bases respectively, with 14 bases between them.

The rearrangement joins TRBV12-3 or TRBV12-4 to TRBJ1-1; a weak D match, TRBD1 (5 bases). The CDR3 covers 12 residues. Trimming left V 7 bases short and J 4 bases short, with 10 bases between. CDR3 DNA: TGTGCCAGCACTGGTCAGGGCACTGAAGCTTTCTTT. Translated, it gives CASTGQGTEAFF.

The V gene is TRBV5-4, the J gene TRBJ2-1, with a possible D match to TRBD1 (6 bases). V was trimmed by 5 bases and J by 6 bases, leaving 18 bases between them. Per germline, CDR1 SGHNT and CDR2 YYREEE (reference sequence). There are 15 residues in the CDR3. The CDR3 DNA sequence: TGTGCCAGCAGTTTAGACAGGTCCGGGGCCAATGAGCAGTTCTTC. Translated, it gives CASSLDRSGANEQFF.

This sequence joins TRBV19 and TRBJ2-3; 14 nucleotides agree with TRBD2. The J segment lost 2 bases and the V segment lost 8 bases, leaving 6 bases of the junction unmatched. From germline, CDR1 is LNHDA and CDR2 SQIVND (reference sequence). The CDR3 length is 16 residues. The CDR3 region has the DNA TGTGCCAGTGGAACGACTAGCGGGAGGGCCACAGATACGCAGTATTTT. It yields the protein CASGTTSGRATDTQYF.

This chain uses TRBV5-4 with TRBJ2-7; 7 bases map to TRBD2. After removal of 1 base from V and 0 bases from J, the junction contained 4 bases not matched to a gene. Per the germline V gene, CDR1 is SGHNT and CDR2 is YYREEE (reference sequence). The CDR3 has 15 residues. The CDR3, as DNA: TGTGCCAGCAGCTTGAAGGCGGGAGCCTCCTACGAGCAGTACTTC. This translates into CASSLKAGASYEQYF.

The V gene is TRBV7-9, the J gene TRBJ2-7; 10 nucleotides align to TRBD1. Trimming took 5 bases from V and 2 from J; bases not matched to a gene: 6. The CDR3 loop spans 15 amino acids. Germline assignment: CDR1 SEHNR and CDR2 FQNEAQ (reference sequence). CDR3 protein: CASSRDRGRTYEQYF. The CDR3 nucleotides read TGTGCCAGCAGCAGGGACAGGGGAAGGACCTACGAGCAGTACTTC.

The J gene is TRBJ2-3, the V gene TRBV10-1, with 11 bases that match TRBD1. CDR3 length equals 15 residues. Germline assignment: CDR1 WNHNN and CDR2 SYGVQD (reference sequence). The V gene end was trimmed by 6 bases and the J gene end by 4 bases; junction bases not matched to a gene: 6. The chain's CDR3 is CASSPGQGEADTQYF. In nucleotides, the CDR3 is TGCGCCAGCAGCCCGGGACAGGGGGAAGCAGATACGCAGTATTTT.

CDR3 nucleotide sequence: TGTGCCAGCGCTAGTGGGGGGCGAGGCAATCAGCCCCAGCATTTT. It encodes CASASGGRGNQPQHF. This sequence joins TRBV28 and TRBJ1-5, with a weak D call TRBD1 (6 bases). The germline gives CDR1 MDHEN, CDR2 SYDVKM. CDR3 length equals 15 residues. V lost 8 bases and J lost 2, with 16 bases in between.

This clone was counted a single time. As DNA, the CDR3 is TGTGCCAGTACTCCAGGAGGGACAGGCTTGCGCTATGGCTACACCTTC. It yields the protein CASTPGGTGLRYGYTF. This chain links TRBV19 with TRBJ1-2; TRBD1 aligns across 8 bases. The CDR3 totals 16 residues. V was pared by 7 bases and J by 4 bases, with 14 bases of the junction left unmatched. Looked up from germline, CDR1 is LNHDA and CDR2 is SQIVND (reference sequence).

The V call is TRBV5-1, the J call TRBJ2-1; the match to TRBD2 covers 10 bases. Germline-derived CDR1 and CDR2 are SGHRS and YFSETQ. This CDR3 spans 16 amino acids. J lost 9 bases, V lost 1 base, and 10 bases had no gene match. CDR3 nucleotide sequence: TGCGCCAGCAGCTTGACGGCTAGCGGGAGAGCTGGTGAGCAGTTCTTC. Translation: CASSLTASGRAGEQFF. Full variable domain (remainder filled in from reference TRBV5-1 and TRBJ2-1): KAGVTQTPRYLIKTRGQQVTLSCSPISGHRSVSWYQQTPGQGLQFLFEYFSETQRNKGNFPGRFSGRQFSNSRSEMNVSTLELGDSALYLCASSLTASGRAGEQFFGPGTRLTVL.

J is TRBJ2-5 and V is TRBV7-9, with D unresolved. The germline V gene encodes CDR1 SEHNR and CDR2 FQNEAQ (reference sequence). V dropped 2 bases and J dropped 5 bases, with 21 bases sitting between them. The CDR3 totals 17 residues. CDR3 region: CASSLSRLAGFTETQYF. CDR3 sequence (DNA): TGTGCCAGCAGCTTATCGAGGTTGGCAGGTTTTACGGAGACCCAGTACTTC.

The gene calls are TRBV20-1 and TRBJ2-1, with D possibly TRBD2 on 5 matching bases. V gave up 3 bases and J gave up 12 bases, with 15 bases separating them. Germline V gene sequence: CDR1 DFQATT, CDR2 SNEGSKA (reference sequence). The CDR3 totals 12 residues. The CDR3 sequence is CSASGIASGQFF. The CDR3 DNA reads TGCAGTGCTAGTGGTATAGCCAGCGGGCAGTTCTTC.

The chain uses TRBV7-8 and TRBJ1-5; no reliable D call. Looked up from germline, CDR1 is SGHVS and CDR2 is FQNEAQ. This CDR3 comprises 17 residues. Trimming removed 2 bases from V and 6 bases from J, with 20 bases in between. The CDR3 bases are TGTGCCAGCAGCTTAATCCCCTTGTCCGCGGGGAGTCAGCCCCAGCATTTT. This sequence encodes CASSLIPLSAGSQPQHF.

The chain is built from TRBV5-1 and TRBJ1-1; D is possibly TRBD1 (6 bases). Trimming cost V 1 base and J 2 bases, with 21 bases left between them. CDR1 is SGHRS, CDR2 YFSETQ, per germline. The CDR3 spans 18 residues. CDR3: CASSLWPGEGNLNTEAFF. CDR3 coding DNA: TGCGCCAGCAGCTTGTGGCCAGGGGAAGGTAATCTAAACACTGAAGCTTTCTTT.